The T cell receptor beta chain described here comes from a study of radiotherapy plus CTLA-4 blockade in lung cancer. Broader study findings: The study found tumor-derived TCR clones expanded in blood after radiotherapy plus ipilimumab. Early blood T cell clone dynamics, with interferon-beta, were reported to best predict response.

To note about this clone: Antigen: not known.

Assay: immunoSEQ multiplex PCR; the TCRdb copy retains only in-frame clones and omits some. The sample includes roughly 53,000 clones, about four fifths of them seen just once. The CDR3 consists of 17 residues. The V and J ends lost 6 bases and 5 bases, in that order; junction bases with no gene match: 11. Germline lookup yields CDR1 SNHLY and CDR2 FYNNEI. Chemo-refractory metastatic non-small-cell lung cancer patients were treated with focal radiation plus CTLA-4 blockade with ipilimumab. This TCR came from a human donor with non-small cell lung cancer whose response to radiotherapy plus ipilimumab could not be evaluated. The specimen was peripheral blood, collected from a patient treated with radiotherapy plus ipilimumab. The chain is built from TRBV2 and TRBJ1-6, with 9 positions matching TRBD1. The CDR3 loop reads CASRDTGGPIDNSPLHF. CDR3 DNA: TGTGCCAGCAGGGATACAGGGGGCCCCATTGATAATTCACCCCTCCACTTT.